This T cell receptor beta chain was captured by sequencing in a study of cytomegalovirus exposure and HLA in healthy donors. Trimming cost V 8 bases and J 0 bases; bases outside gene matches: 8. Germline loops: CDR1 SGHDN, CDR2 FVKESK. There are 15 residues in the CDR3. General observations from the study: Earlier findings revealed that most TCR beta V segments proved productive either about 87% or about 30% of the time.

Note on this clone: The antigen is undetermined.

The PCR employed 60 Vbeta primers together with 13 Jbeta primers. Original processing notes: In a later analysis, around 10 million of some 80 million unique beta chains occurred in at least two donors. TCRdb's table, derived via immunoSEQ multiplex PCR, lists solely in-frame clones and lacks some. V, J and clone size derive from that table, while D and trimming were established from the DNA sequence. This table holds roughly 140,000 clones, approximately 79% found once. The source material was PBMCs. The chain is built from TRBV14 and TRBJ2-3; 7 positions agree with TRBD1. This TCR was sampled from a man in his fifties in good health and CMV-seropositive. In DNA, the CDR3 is TGTGCCAGCGCGATGGGACAGTTGAGCACAGATACGCAGTATTTT. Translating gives CASAMGQLSTDTQYF.